The next 16 T cell receptor beta chains were all read from a single sample in a study of T cell repertoires in cytomegalovirus infection. Their recognized antigens are unknown. TCRdb passed the reads through MiXCR, listing each CDR3 protein once. The table has 600,000 to 700,000 distinct CDR3 sequences, roughly 36% seen once. The specimen comprised cultured PBMCs, sampled from culture after CMV antigen stimulation. These receptors all stem from a human donor in good health (CMV status not recorded). Some clones in this sample may be carry-over from other donors' samples.

Many counts were recorded for this clonotype. The rearrangement uses TRBV2 and TRBJ1-1, with D tentatively TRBD1 (6 bases). The germline gives CDR1 SNHLY, CDR2 FYNNEI. This CDR3 contains 13 residues. V was cut by 7 bases and J by 2 bases, with 11 bases left in between. The DNA for the CDR3 is TGTGCCAGCAATCAGGACAGAAACACTGAAGCTTTCTTT. This gives the protein CASNQDRNTEAFF.

The chain carries TRBV29-1 and TRBJ2-3; D assignment may be TRBD1 or TRBD2 (5 bases each). Germline assignment: CDR1 SQVTM and CDR2 ANQGSEA. V was trimmed by 4 bases and J by 7 bases, leaving 15 bases between them. The CDR3 consists of 13 residues. The DNA for the CDR3 is TGCAGCGTTGTCGGAACGGGGCAAAATACGCAGTATTTT. It encodes CSVVGTGQNTQYF.

This sequence joins TRBV20-1 and TRBJ2-4; a possible D gene is TRBD2 (6 bases). V was pared by 1 base and J by 15 bases, with 22 bases between. This CDR3 region has 14 residues. Germline CDR1 is DFQATT and CDR2 is SNEGSKA (reference sequence). The CDR3 DNA reads TGCAGTGCTAGAGGGGGAGGAGAGACAGCCCATCGGTACTTC. It yields the protein CSARGGGETAHRYF.

This clonotype appeared a few times. The V and J genes are TRBV19 and TRBJ1-3; 8 nucleotides align to TRBD1. The J segment lost 5 bases and the V segment lost 6 bases, leaving 6 bases of the junction unmatched. The germline CDR1 and CDR2 sequences are LNHDA and SQIVND (reference sequence). CDR3 size: 14 residues. CDR3 sequence reads: CASSRQGRRNTIYF. In DNA form, the CDR3 reads TGTGCCAGTAGCAGACAGGGGCGGCGAAACACCATATATTTT.

This clonotype turned up a few times. This sequence joins TRBV11-2 and TRBJ1-2; no reliable D call. The germline V and J ends were trimmed by 4 bases and 8 bases, with 20 bases remaining between them. Germline V gives CDR1 SGHAT, CDR2 FQNNGV. This CDR3 has 15 amino acids. The CDR3 region has the DNA TGTGCCAGCAGCTCCTCTGGACGGTCAACTATGGGCTACACCTTC. As protein: CASSSSGRSTMGYTF.

The chain couples TRBV6-5 to TRBJ2-3; 8 bases line up with TRBD2. Looked up from germline, CDR1 is MNHEY and CDR2 is SVGAGI. The CDR3 is made up of 15 amino acids. V trimming: 4 bases; J trimming: 2 bases; junction bases outside the gene matches: 5. CDR3 coding DNA: TGTGCCAGCAGTTCACTAGCGGAGATCACAGATACGCAGTATTTT. As protein: CASSSLAEITDTQYF.

The chain employs TRBV4-1 and TRBJ2-3; no clear D. The CDR3 is made up of 13 amino acids. V lost 0 bases to trimming and J lost 6 bases, with 7 bases between them. Per germline, CDR1 MGHRA and CDR2 YSYEKL. The DNA for the CDR3 is TGCGCCAGCAGCCAAGATCGGTACGATACGCAGTATTTT. Its protein is CASSQDRYDTQYF.

The rearrangement links TRBV15 to TRBJ2-3; the D is unclear. V lost 5 bases and J lost 1, with 10 bases in between. The V gene's germline CDR1 is LNHNV and CDR2 YYDKDF (reference sequence). The CDR3 runs 14 residues. The CDR3 is CATSRQMGTDTQYF. In DNA, the CDR3 is TGTGCCACCAGCCGTCAGATGGGCACAGATACGCAGTATTTT.

The chain uses TRBV11-3 and TRBJ2-1, with TRBD2 as a possible D gene (6 bases). The CDR3 runs 16 residues. The germline V gene has CDR1 SGHNT and CDR2 YENEEA. V lost 2 bases and J 0 bases, leaving 11 bases between the germline ends. The CDR3: CASSLRGMSSYNEQFF. The CDR3 DNA is TGTGCCAGCAGCTTACGCGGGATGAGCTCCTACAATGAGCAGTTCTTC.

The gene calls are TRBV7-8 and TRBJ1-1; 7 bases map to TRBD1. This CDR3 is 15 amino acids long. With 5 bases clipped from V and 11 bases from J, the junction kept 17 bases outside the gene matches. Germline CDR1 reads SGHVS; CDR2 reads FQNEAQ. This chain's CDR3 is CASSPSGTAGGMAFF. The CDR3 DNA reads TGTGCCAGCAGCCCTTCCGGGACAGCTGGGGGAATGGCTTTCTTT. The full variable domain, in which reference TRBV7-8 and TRBJ1-1 provide the parts outside the CDR3, is GAGVSQSPRYKVAKRGQDVALRCDPISGHVSLFWYQQALGQGPEFLTYFQNEAQLDKSGLPSDRFFAERPEGSVSTLKIQRTQQEDSAVYLCASSPSGTAGGMAFFGQGTRLTVV.

This clonotype showed up just a few times. The V and J genes are TRBV7-8 and TRBJ2-7; a weak D match, TRBD1 (5 bases). CDR3 length: 13 amino acids. V lost 1 base and J lost 4, with 8 bases in between. Looked up from germline, CDR1 is SGHVS and CDR2 is FQNEAQ. This chain's CDR3 is CASSLGRQYEQYF. CDR3 sequence (DNA): TGTGCCAGCAGCTTAGGACGACAGTACGAGCAGTACTTC.

The rearrangement uses TRBV5-1 and TRBJ2-3; 7 bases agree with TRBD1. Germline V CDR1 and CDR2: SGHRS, YFSETQ. The V segment lost 5 bases and the J segment 4 bases; nucleotides outside the gene matches: 7. The CDR3 extends over 14 amino acids. The DNA for the CDR3 is TGCGCCAGCAGATCGCCAGGGGGTGCAGATACGCAGTATTTT. Translated, it gives CASRSPGGADTQYF.

CDR3 in amino acids: CASSLQGARSYGYTF. The CDR3 bases are TGTGCCAGCAGTTTACAGGGGGCTCGGAGCTATGGCTACACCTTC. V usage is TRBV12-3 or TRBV12-4 and J usage is TRBJ1-2; the match to TRBD1 covers 8 bases. This CDR3 has 15 residues. J was trimmed by 4 bases and V by 2 bases; bases with no gene match: 6.

The chain is built from TRBV6-1 and TRBJ1-5; 7 bases map to TRBD1. The V gene end was trimmed by 7 bases and the J gene end by 3 bases; junction bases not matched to a gene: 3. The CDR3 has 13 amino acids. CDR1 is MNHNS and CDR2 is SASEGT in the germline V gene. The CDR3 loop is CASKTGLNQPQHF. The CDR3 region has the DNA TGTGCCAGCAAGACAGGGCTCAATCAGCCCCAGCATTTT.

V gene TRBV6-2 or TRBV6-3 combines with J gene TRBJ2-7; 8 bases map to TRBD2. The CDR3 has 16 residues. Germline V gene data show CDR1 as MNHEY and CDR2 as SVGEGT. J was trimmed by 5 bases and V by 0 bases; bases with no gene match: 9. The CDR3 nucleotides are TGTGCCAGCAGTTACTCGACAGGTAGCGGGACCGACGAGCAGTACTTC. This sequence encodes CASSYSTGSGTDEQYF.

This clonotype was detected only a few times. The rearrangement links TRBV7-2 to TRBJ2-1; D call uncertain. CDR3 length: 13 amino acids. Between the trimmed V and J ends, which lost 2 bases and 8 bases, there was a span of 10 bases. The germline V gene encodes CDR1 SGHTA and CDR2 FQGNSA. DNA for the CDR3: TGTGCCAGCAGCTTAACCCGAAGAGATGAGCAGTTCTTC. It translates to CASSLTRRDEQFF.